What follows is one T cell receptor (beta chain) and its context. Its cognate antigen has yet to be identified. No base qualities exist here, and no much larger clone lies one base off it. The cohort consisted of hundreds of healthy bone marrow donors. At the time of sampling, every cohort member was nominally healthy, though immune exposures that went unrecorded were likely present. The donor tested CMV seronegative and was one of the 352 seronegative cohort members. Every donor gave a peripheral blood sample, and the peripheral blood mononuclear cells from that sample were used for TCR beta sequencing. The Qiagen DNeasy Blood Extraction Kit was used to extract genomic DNA from the blood cell samples. The library was obtained by the immunoSEQ multiplex PCR assay. For the multiplex PCR, a mixture combining 60 forward primers for TCR Vbeta segments and 13 reverse primers for TCR Jbeta segments was used. A multiplex PCR assay on genomic DNA amplified the CDR3 region of rearranged TCR beta genes. On the Illumina HiSeq System, the amplified TCR beta libraries were sequenced as 87-base-pair reads. The original pipeline was this. Across the 666 repertoires, a later analysis counted some 81 million unique TCR beta chains, about 10 million of which were shared by at least two donors. Raw reads were error-corrected and collapsed into unique sequences with a nearest-neighbor algorithm that merged closely related sequences to remove PCR and sequencing errors. To assign V, D and J gene segments, CDR3 sequences were aligned to IMGT reference sequences. For a sequence to be retained, at least a six-nucleotide match to both a V gene segment and a J gene segment was required. A rearrangement was called productive if the CDR3 had no stop codons and remained in frame with V and J, and every other rearrangement was called non-productive. Following IMGT convention, CDR3 was defined as the stretch from the second conserved V-encoded cysteine to the conserved J-encoded phenylalanine. The earlier analysis of about 620 of the donors excluded sequences that lacked an unambiguous match to a single V gene segment. In an earlier analysis of approximately 590 of the donors, a V segment was called functional when productive rearrangements were above 56.7%, and segregating when the standard deviation between donors exceeded 5%. A statistical classification framework was built to diagnose cytomegalovirus status from the catalog of TCR beta chain sequences. In a later analysis, V and J genes were assigned by comparing TCR nucleotide sequences against IMGT/GENE-DB human TR gene sequences. The TCRdist pipeline was used in a later analysis to assign CDR3 sequences and most-parsimonious VDJ recombination scenarios. In a later analysis, each TCR beta chain was defined by its CDR3 amino acid sequence together with its V-gene family, and reads without a unique V-gene family were excluded. To address suspected cross-contamination and a sequencing artifact, a later analysis removed roughly 640 highly shared, low-generation-probability nucleotide sequences. In a later analysis, a clonal expansion index was calculated for each public chain from normalized within-repertoire ranks of inferred template counts. In a later analysis, generation probabilities were computed with a VDJ recombination model fitted to out-of-frame rearrangements, and the resulting probabilities were checked against IGoR. In a later analysis, hypergeometric tests were used to score TCR-TCR, TCR-HLA and TCR-CMV co-occurrence, with a repertoire-size bias correction applied to TCR pairs. False discovery rates were estimated in a later analysis by permuting HLA or CMV assignments 20 times. In a later analysis, co-occurring TCRs were grouped using DBSCAN, and TCRdist sequence similarity was added for clustering within HLA-allele-positive subsets. Co-occurrence clustering excluded repertoires with fewer than 30,000 or more than 120,000 public chains, plus five with anomalous nucleotide sharing. This immuneACCESS table, as held by TCRdb, lists in-frame sequences with V and J called but not all clones. Of the missing ones, under half trace to an unresolved V gene in checked studies; the others have no known cause. The V and J calls and clone size were taken over from that table, and D and trimming were inferred from the DNA. This sample lists about 140,000 clones; roughly 80% were detected once. In total, the top ten clones hold approximately 2.9% of the sample.

This sample is drawn from a study of cytomegalovirus exposure and HLA in healthy donors (dated by TCRdb to the late 2010s). Regarding the research as a whole: In an earlier analysis of some 610 of the donors, around 290 Gb of sequence data and 90 million to 120 million unique TCR beta sequences from roughly 190 million T cells were reported. Among the roughly 410 genotyped donors, under 90% belonged to the genetic ancestry cluster associated with self-reported Caucasian donors. The study combined high-throughput TCR immunosequencing, statistical association of individual TCRs with disease status, and machine learning to predict cytomegalovirus infection status. The later analysis used no new phenotypic data to find candidate immune exposures, relying instead on TCR beta sequences and their occurrence across donors. Alongside the repertoire data, information on donor age, sex, ethnicity and CMV serostatus was compiled. Both class I and class II loci were covered by HLA typing, at four-digit resolution. Roughly 300 gigabases of sequencing data and approximately 93 million unique TCR sequences were included in an early release covering over 600 HLA-typed donors. An earlier analysis of 500 to 650 of the donors applied high-throughput TCR beta sequencing to assess whether each TCR beta V gene segment acted as functional or pseudogenic. Genome-wide SNP genotypes for about 65% of the roughly 670 donors were used in a later genetic analysis, which treated that subset as a discovery cohort. The number of donors typed differed by locus, with about 629-630 for A, B, C, DRB1 and DQB1, around 560 for DQA1, 600 to 610 for DPA1, and some 440 for DPB1. Among around 400 genotyped donors of the cohort, an average of around 220,000 unique TCR beta nucleotide sequences was sequenced per donor, of which about 20% were non-productive. The aim of the study was to test whether cataloging public T cell receptors could identify signatures of past pathogen exposure. Several DR-DQ haplotypes were treated as single units for association and clustering because of strong linkage in the cohort. All discovery cohort repertoires had been generated using a single sequencing platform. The T cell repertoires of 666 subjects were profiled by immunosequencing and related to cytomegalovirus serostatus. To study patterns of TCR occurrence, a later analysis re-analyzed previously published TCR beta repertoires from several hundred donors and added high-resolution HLA genotyping. Besides the first cohort of roughly 660 subjects, a separate validation cohort made up of 120 different subjects was used.

Spanning cysteine to phenylalanine, the CDR3 consists of 14 amino acids. Of all the DNA, just the CDR3 is kept, 42 bases in frame from base 1. CDR1 SGHDN and CDR2 FVKESK were looked up in the germline V gene. V is pared back by 4 bases and J by 3 bases, with 13 bases lying between the germline termini. Study-wide conclusions, independent of this receptor: In an earlier analysis of several hundred of the donors, most TCR beta V segments were observed in productive rearrangements about 87% or about 30% of the time, broadly matching IMGT annotations. A total of 150 or so TCR beta chains were listed by the study as associated with cytomegalovirus. HLA typing was unavailable for some donors at each locus, so association tests used only the typed subset. Some IMGT-functional V segments, including TRBV6-2 and TRBV6-3, could not be distinguished by the 87-base-pair reads and were therefore excluded. At a false discovery rate of 0.05, a later analysis linked around 17,000 TCR beta sequences to specific HLA alleles. Assigning TCR associations to individual alleles was difficult when HLA alleles, especially DR and DQ, strongly co-occurred. According to a later genetic analysis, donors in an Asian-associated ancestry cluster had fewer N-insertions in productive TCRs than the approximately 630-donor mean. In a later analysis, HLA-associated TCR beta chains showed more clonal expansion and lower generation probabilities than non-associated chains that were equally common. The cohort was sequenced for TCR beta chains only, and without alpha or paired-chain data the features that could be detected were limited. Correlated functional status among segregating V segments might reflect linkage disequilibrium, but an unknown experimental factor could not be ruled out. While some public TCRs were present in many individuals, most TCR sequences turned up only very rarely across donors. CMV serostatus was the only immune exposure information available for the cohort. It was suggested by the authors that the approach could potentially be generalized to other disease states and immunological phenotypes. A later analysis found that most CMV-associated TCR beta chains appeared HLA-restricted, with HLA associations seemingly driven largely by CMV exposure. Cytomegalovirus status was reported to be diagnosed by the classifier with high specificity and sensitivity in both the original and validation cohorts. In a later analysis, TCR association rates were found to vary across HLA loci, with the most associated TCRs seen for DRB1 alleles and the fewest for HLA-C alleles. V-gene and J-gene trimming of TCR beta chains was associated with a missense DCLRE1C variant in a later genetic analysis, and the association was replicated in an independent cohort. A further reported finding was that TCR beta sequences accurately predicted the HLA-A and HLA-B alleles for most subjects in the first cohort. The earlier analysis of 450 to 700 of the donors excluded 15 to 20 rarely observed V segments, including chromosome 9 orphons, because counts were too low. Presence/absence analyses assumed roughly uniform sequencing depth across donors, an assumption that may not hold. The sequencing pipeline was judged likely to have produced a cluster of highly shared sequence variants as a technical artifact. In a later analysis, several top co-occurrence clusters were reported to appear linked to parvovirus B19, influenza, CMV and Epstein-Barr virus. A few of the identified cytomegalovirus-associated TCR beta chains were confirmed in vitro to be specific for cytomegalovirus antigens.

The TCR comes from a woman in her 30s in good health and CMV-seronegative. Recombination connected TRBV14 to TRBJ2-7; the D gene is possibly TRBD1, with 6 bases matching. The sample consisted of PBMCs. DNA sequence: TGTGCCAGCAGCCGAGGACAGTTAAACTACGAGCAGTACTTC. It translates to CASSRGQLNYEQYF.